Listed here are 24 T cell receptor beta chains from one sample, sequenced in a study of identical twins. TCRdb re-called the 5' RACE reads through MiXCR, storing one row per CDR3 protein. This sample has under 800,000 distinct CDR3 sequences, with approximately 21% found just once. These data were also reused for a study on T cells expressing NK-cell markers.

Sequences were obtained from PBMCs. Receptors were obtained from a woman aged 18 to 35 in good health.

This clonotype occurred a few times. The chain recombines TRBV9 with TRBJ2-1; no firm D call. Germline loops: CDR1 SGDLS, CDR2 YYNGEE. V was clipped by 3 bases and J by 16 bases, with 17 bases between them. There are 12 residues in the CDR3. CDR3 loop: CASSASTIAIFF. The CDR3 DNA reads as TGTGCCAGCAGCGCATCTACGATAGCAATATTCTTC. The whole variable domain, remainder taken from reference TRBV9 and TRBJ2-1, is DSGVTQTPKHLITATGQRVTLRCSPRSGDLSVYWYQQSLDQGLQFLIQYYNGEERAKGNILERFSAQQFPDLHSELNLSSLELGDSALYFCASSASTIAIFFGPGTRLTVL.

The sample holds a few counts of this clonotype. The chain couples TRBV7-6 to TRBJ2-5; 9 nucleotides line up with TRBD2. The CDR3 consists of 15 residues. V gave up 1 base and J gave up 3 bases; unmatched junction bases: 3. Germline V gives CDR1 SGHVS, CDR2 FNYEAQ. The CDR3 nucleotides are TGTGCCAGCAGCTTAGAGGTAGCGGGAGAAGAGACCCAGTACTTC. Translation: CASSLEVAGEETQYF.

The rearrangement joins TRBV5-1 to TRBJ2-1; 10 positions agree with TRBD2. Germline CDR1 and CDR2: SGHRS and YFSETQ. The CDR3 contains 14 residues. Trimming removed 4 bases from V and 4 bases from J; junction bases left unmatched: 2. Here the CDR3 reads CASSTLAGYNEQFF. CDR3 in DNA: TGCGCCAGCAGCACACTAGCGGGATACAATGAGCAGTTCTTC.

This clonotype appeared a few times. The chain carries TRBV29-1 and TRBJ2-1; a weak D match, TRBD1 (6 bases). In germline, CDR1 is SQVTM, CDR2 ANQGSEA. The V and J ends lost 3 bases and 8 bases respectively, with 20 bases between them. CDR3 length: 15 residues. The CDR3 loop is CSVDSRGTVSDEQFF. The CDR3 nucleotides are TGCAGCGTTGATTCCAGGGGTACTGTAAGCGATGAGCAGTTCTTC.

This clonotype was found a few times. The chain uses TRBV7-2 and TRBJ2-3; TRBD2 matches 7 bases. CDR3 length equals 17 residues. Per the germline V gene, CDR1 is SGHTA and CDR2 is FQGNSA. With V trimmed by 2 bases and J by 1 base, 9 bases remained unmatched. The CDR3 nucleotides read TGTGCCAGCAGCTTAACCTTTGCGGCGGGAGGCACAGATACGCAGTATTTT. It encodes CASSLTFAAGGTDTQYF. Supplemented by reference TRBV7-2 and TRBJ2-3, the full variable domain reads GAGVSQSPSNKVTEKGKDVELRCDPISGHTALYWYRQSLGQGLEFLIYFQGNSAPDKSGLPSDRFSAERTGGSVSTLTIQRTQQEDSAVYLCASSLTFAAGGTDTQYFGPGTRLTVL.

This clonotype showed up just a few times. The V call is TRBV20-1, the J call TRBJ2-1; D uncertain. The CDR3 runs to 16 residues. Germline-derived CDR1 and CDR2 are DFQATT and SNEGSKA (reference sequence). The V and J ends lost 0 bases and 3 bases respectively, with 15 bases between them. The CDR3 loop is CSARDSEATYYNEQFF. CDR3 DNA sequence: TGCAGTGCTAGAGATTCTGAAGCGACCTACTACAATGAGCAGTTCTTC.

This clonotype showed up many times. The genes are TRBV29-1 and TRBJ2-7; no definite D call. Between the trimmed V and J ends, which lost 7 bases and 2 bases, there was a span of 15 bases. CDR1 is SQVTM, CDR2 ANQGSEA, per germline. This CDR3 contains 13 residues. Written as DNA, the CDR3 is TGCAGCGCCATTGCGGACCGACCCTACGAGCAGTACTTC. Protein: CSAIADRPYEQYF.

The rearrangement joins TRBV2 to TRBJ2-1; D is ambiguous. Germline V lookup: CDR1 SNHLY, CDR2 FYNNEI. CDR3 length equals 11 residues. The V and J ends lost 4 bases and 8 bases respectively, with 6 bases between them. The CDR3 region is CASSGGHEQFF. The CDR3 DNA sequence: TGTGCCAGCAGTGGAGGCCATGAGCAGTTCTTC.

The rearrangement joins TRBV14 to TRBJ1-5; 7 nucleotides match TRBD1. This CDR3 has 20 amino acids. Germline loops: CDR1 SGHDN, CDR2 FVKESK. Trimming removed 0 bases from V and 2 bases from J; junction bases left unmatched: 16. CDR3 sequence: CASSQDIFVGQRRGNQPQHF. CDR3 bases: TGTGCCAGCAGCCAAGATATCTTTGTGGGACAGCGAAGGGGCAATCAGCCCCAGCATTTT.

In this sample, this clonotype turned up many times. The rearrangement links TRBV3-1 to TRBJ2-1, with D hard to call. CDR1 is LGHDT, CDR2 YNNKEL, per germline (reference sequence). V was cut by 4 bases and J by 3 bases, with 7 bases left in between. There are 13 residues in the CDR3. CDR3 sequence (DNA): TGTGCCAGCAGCCCCGCGAACTACAATGAGCAGTTCTTC. This gives the protein CASSPANYNEQFF.

This chain joins TRBV20-1 and TRBJ2-7; D remains ambiguous. This CDR3 is 11 amino acids long. Germline CDR1 DFQATT, CDR2 SNEGSKA (reference sequence). V shed 4 bases and J shed 6 bases, with 10 bases lying between them. CDR3 region: CSAKLWSEQYF. CDR3 sequence (DNA): TGCAGTGCTAAATTATGGAGCGAGCAGTACTTC.

This clonotype was seen a handful of times. This chain joins TRBV4-1 and TRBJ2-7; D is undetermined. The germline V gene encodes CDR1 MGHRA and CDR2 YSYEKL. CDR3 size: 12 residues. With 5 bases removed from V and 6 bases from J, the gap between germline ends came to 11 bases. Here the CDR3 reads CASSELWGEQYF. The CDR3, as DNA: TGCGCCAGCAGCGAACTCTGGGGCGAGCAGTACTTC.

The gene calls are TRBV10-1 and TRBJ2-7; D unclear. V was clipped by 2 bases and J by 4 bases, with 18 bases between them. This CDR3 region has 16 residues. Germline V lookup: CDR1 WNHNN, CDR2 SYGVQD (reference sequence). CDR3 DNA: TGCGCCAGCAGTGAGAGGCGCAGCCGGTCGAAGTACGAGCAGTACTTC. As protein: CASSERRSRSKYEQYF.

There are a few counts of this clonotype. The V and J genes are TRBV20-1 and TRBJ2-7, with 10 bases matching TRBD2. J was trimmed by 1 base and V by 2 bases; bases with no gene match: 5. The CDR3 has 15 amino acids. Germline V gives CDR1 DFQATT, CDR2 SNEGSKA (reference sequence). The DNA for the CDR3 is TGCAGTGCTAGACCAGCGGGAGGGTTGTCCTACGAGCAGTACTTC. It codes for CSARPAGGLSYEQYF.

In this sample, this clonotype turned up many times. V gene TRBV6-2 or TRBV6-3 combines with J gene TRBJ2-1; maybe TRBD2 (6 bases). V was shortened by 6 bases and J by 2 bases, with 14 bases between the two germline ends. This CDR3 has 15 residues. CDR1 MNHEY and CDR2 SVGEGT come from the germline V gene. The CDR3 DNA reads TGTGCCAGCAGAACCGGGACTCGCACCTACAATGAGCAGTTCTTC. It codes for CASRTGTRTYNEQFF.

Ten or more counts support this clonotype. The chain is built from TRBV6-1 and TRBJ2-1, with D tentatively TRBD1 (5 bases). The CDR3 has 14 residues. From germline, CDR1 is MNHNS and CDR2 SASEGT. The V end lost 5 bases, the J end lost 5 bases, and 13 bases lay between the germline ends. The CDR3 DNA reads as TGTGCCAGCAGTCTCAGGGATCTGGACAATGAGCAGTTCTTC. Its protein is CASSLRDLDNEQFF.

The table lists this clonotype with many counts. The chain has TRBV20-1 and TRBJ2-3; 9 bases agree with TRBD2. CDR3 length: 14 amino acids. CDR1 and CDR2 (germline): DFQATT, SNEGSKA (reference sequence). V lost 2 bases and J lost 0; bases outside the gene matches: 0. This CDR3 reads CSARLAGSTDTQYF. DNA of the CDR3: TGCAGTGCTAGACTAGCGGGGAGCACAGATACGCAGTATTTT.

This clonotype was seen at least ten times. The chain links TRBV11-2 to TRBJ1-2; D perhaps matches TRBD1 (6 bases). V lost 5 bases and J 8 bases, leaving 18 bases between the germline ends. This CDR3 is 14 amino acids long. Per germline, CDR1 SGHAT and CDR2 FQNNGV. The CDR3 spells CASSPSGVLEGYTF. The CDR3 bases are TGTGCCAGCAGCCCCTCAGGGGTTCTGGAAGGCTACACCTTC.

This chain connects TRBV20-1 to TRBJ2-7, with TRBD1 identical over 9 bases. With V trimmed by 6 bases and J by 4 bases, 7 bases remained unmatched. From germline, CDR1 is DFQATT and CDR2 SNEGSKA (reference sequence). There are 13 residues in the CDR3. The CDR3, as DNA: TGCAGTGCCCAGGGACAGGGATTTTACGAGCAGTACTTC. Its protein is CSAQGQGFYEQYF.

There are a few counts of this clonotype. The genes are TRBV5-1 and TRBJ2-7; D tentatively fits TRBD1 or TRBD2 (7 bases each). Germline V lookup: CDR1 SGHRS, CDR2 YFSETQ. This CDR3 is 15 amino acids long. The V gene lost 3 bases and the J gene lost 2 bases, with 15 bases spanning the gap. The CDR3 is CASSYWEGATYEQYF. In nucleotides, the CDR3 is TGCGCCAGCAGCTATTGGGAGGGGGCTACCTACGAGCAGTACTTC.

The table lists this clonotype with a few counts. The chain couples TRBV29-1 to TRBJ2-7; a weak D match, TRBD2 (5 bases). Germline assignment: CDR1 SQVTM and CDR2 ANQGSEA. There are 13 residues in the CDR3. The germline V and J ends were trimmed by 4 bases and 4 bases, with 14 bases remaining between them. The CDR3 nucleotides read TGCAGCGTTGGCAATCCGGGATATTACGAGCAGTACTTC. Its translation: CSVGNPGYYEQYF.

The chain joins TRBV30 to TRBJ2-1; 10 bases fit TRBD2. Germline V gene lookup returns CDR1 GTSNPN and CDR2 SVGIG (reference sequence). The V gene end was trimmed by 4 bases and the J gene end by 0 bases; junction bases not matched to a gene: 3. The CDR3 consists of 15 residues. CDR3 region: CAWTPSGSSYNEQFF. In DNA form, the CDR3 reads TGTGCCTGGACTCCTAGCGGGAGCTCCTACAATGAGCAGTTCTTC.

The V and J genes are TRBV7-6 and TRBJ2-5; the D gene could be TRBD1 or TRBD2 (5 bases each). From germline, CDR1 is SGHVS and CDR2 FNYEAQ. V was shortened by 3 bases and J by 3 bases, with 11 bases between the two germline ends. The CDR3 totals 14 residues. The CDR3 DNA follows: TGTGCCAGCAGCTTCTCAGGGACGAAAGAGACCCAGTACTTC. Translating gives CASSFSGTKETQYF.

This clonotype was seen only a few times. This chain links TRBV5-1 with TRBJ2-1; D is perhaps TRBD1 or TRBD2 (5 bases each). V was pared by 6 bases and J by 7 bases, with 17 bases between. The CDR3 consists of 14 residues. The V gene's germline CDR1 is SGHRS and CDR2 YFSETQ. The CDR3 DNA sequence: TGCGCCAGCAAAACGGGACGGTCTACAAATGAGCAGTTCTTC. Translation gives CASKTGRSTNEQFF.